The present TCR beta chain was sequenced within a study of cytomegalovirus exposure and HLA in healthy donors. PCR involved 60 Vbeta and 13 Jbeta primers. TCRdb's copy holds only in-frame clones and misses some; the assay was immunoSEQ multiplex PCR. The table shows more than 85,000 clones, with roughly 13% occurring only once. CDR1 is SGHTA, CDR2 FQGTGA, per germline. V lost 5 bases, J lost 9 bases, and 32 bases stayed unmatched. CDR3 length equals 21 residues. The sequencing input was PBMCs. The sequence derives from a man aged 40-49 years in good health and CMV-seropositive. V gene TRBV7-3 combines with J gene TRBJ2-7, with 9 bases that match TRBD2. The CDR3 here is CASSPKRDRVPRLAAAHGQYF. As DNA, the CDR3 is TGTGCCAGCAGCCCTAAGCGGGACAGAGTACCCCGACTAGCGGCAGCCCACGGGCAGTACTTC.